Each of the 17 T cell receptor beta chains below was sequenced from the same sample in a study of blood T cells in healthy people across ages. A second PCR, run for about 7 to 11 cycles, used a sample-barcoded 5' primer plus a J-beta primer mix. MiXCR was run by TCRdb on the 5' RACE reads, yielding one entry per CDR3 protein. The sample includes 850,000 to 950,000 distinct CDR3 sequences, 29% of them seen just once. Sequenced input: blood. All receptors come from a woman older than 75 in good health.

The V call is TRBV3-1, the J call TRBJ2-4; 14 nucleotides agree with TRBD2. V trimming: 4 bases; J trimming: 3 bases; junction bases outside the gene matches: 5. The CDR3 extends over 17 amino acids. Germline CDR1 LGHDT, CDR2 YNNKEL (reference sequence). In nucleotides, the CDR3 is TGTGCCAGCAGCCTCCGACTAGCGGGGGGGCACAAAAACATTCAGTACTTC. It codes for CASSLRLAGGHKNIQYF.

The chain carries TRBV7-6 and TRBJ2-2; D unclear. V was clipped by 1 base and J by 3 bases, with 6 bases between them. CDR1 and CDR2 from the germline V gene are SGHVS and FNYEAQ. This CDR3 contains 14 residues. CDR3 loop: CASSLVWDTGELFF. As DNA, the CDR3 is TGTGCCAGCAGCTTAGTGTGGGACACCGGGGAGCTGTTTTTT.

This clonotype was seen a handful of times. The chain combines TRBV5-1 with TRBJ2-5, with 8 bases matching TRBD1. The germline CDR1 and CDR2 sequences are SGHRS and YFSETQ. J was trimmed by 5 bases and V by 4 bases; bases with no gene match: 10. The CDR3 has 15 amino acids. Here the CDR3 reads CASSRRTGTQETQYF. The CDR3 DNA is TGCGCCAGCAGCCGCCGGACAGGGACCCAGGAGACCCAGTACTTC.

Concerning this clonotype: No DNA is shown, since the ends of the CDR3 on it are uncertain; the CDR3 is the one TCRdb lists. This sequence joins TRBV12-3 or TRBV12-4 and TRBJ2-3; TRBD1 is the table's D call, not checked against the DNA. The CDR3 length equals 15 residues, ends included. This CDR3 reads CASSFFAGGTDAEYF.

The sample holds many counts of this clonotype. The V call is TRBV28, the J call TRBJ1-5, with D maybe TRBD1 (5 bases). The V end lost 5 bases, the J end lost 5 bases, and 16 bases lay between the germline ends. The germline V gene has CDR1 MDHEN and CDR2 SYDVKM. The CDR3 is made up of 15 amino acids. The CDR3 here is CASSPPRSGDQPQHF. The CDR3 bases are TGTGCCAGCAGTCCCCCGCGATCGGGGGATCAGCCCCAGCATTTT.

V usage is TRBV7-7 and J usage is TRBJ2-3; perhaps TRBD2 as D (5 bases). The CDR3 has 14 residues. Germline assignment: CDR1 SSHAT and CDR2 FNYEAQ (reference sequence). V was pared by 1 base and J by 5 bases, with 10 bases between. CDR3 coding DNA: TGTGCCAGCAGCTTAGGAGCGGAAGGAGATACGCAGTATTTT. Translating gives CASSLGAEGDTQYF. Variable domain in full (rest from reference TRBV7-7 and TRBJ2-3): GAGVSQSPRYKVTKRGQDVTLRCDPISSHATLYWYQQALGQGPEFLTYFNYEAQPDKSGLPSDRFSAERPEGSISTLTIQRTEQRDSAMYRCASSLGAEGDTQYFGPGTRLTVL.

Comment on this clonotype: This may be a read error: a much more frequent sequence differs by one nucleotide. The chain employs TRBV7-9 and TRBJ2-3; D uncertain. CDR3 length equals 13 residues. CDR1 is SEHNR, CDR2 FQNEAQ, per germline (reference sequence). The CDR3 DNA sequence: TGTGCCAGCAAACCCTTATTCACAGATATGCAGTATTTT. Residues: CASKPLFTDMQYF. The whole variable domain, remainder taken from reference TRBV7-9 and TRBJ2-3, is DTGVSQNPRHKITKRGQNVTFRCDPISEHNRLYWYRQTLGQGPEFLTYFQNEAQLEKSRLLSDRFSAERPKGSFSTLEIQRTEQGDSAMYLCASKPLFTDMQYFGPGTRLTVL.

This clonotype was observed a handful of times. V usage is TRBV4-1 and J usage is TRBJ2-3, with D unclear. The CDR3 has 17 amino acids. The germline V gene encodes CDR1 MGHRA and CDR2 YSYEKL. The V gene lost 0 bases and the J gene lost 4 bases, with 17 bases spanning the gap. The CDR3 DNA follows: TGCGCCAGCAGCCAAGATCCTGCAGGCTCCTACGCAGATACGCAGTATTTT. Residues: CASSQDPAGSYADTQYF.

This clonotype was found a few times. This chain's CDR3 is CASSSRGGNTEAFF. The CDR3 DNA reads as TGTGCCAGCTCGAGCCGGGGGGGGAACACTGAAGCTTTCTTT. This chain connects TRBV18 to TRBJ1-1, with a possible D match to TRBD1 (5 bases). V was cut by 6 bases and J by 1 base, with 12 bases left in between. Germline CDR1 is KGHSH and CDR2 is LQKENI. The CDR3 has 14 amino acids.

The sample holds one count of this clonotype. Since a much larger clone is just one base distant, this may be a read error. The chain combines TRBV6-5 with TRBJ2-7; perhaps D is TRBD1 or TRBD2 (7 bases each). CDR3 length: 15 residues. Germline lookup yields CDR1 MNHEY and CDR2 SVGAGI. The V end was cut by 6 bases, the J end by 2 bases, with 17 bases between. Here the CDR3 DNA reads TGTGCCAGCAGGCCCGGGGGGCAGGGGGCCTACGAGCAGTACGTC. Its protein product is CASRPGGQGAYEQYV.

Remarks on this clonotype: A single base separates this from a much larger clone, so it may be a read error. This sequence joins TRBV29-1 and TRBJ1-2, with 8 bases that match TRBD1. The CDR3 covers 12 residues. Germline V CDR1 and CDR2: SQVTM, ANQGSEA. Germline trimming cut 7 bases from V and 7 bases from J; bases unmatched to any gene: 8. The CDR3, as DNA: TGCAGCGGTCGCTCAGGGGGCCGTGGCTACACCTTC. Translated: CSGRSGGRGYTF.

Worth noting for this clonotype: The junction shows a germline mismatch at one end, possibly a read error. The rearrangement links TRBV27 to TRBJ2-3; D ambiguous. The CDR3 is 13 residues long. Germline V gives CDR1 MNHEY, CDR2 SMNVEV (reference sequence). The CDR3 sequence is CAGSSRTSATQYF. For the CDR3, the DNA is TGTGCCGGCAGTTCCCGGACGTCGGCTACGCAGTATTTT.

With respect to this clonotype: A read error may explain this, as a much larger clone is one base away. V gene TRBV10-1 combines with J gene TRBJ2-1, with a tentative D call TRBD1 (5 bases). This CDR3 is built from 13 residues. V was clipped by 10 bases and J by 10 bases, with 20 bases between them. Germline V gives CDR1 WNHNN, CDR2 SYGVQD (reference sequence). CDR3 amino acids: CANETDTSYEQFF. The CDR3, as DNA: TGCGCCAACGAGACAGACACCTCCTACGAGCAGTTCTTC.

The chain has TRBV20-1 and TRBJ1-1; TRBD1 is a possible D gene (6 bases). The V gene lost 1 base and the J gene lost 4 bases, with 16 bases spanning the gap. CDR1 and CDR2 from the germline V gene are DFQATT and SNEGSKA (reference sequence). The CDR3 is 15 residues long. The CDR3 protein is CSARGYREKGTEAFF. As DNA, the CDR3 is TGCAGTGCTAGAGGATACAGGGAGAAGGGCACTGAAGCTTTCTTT.

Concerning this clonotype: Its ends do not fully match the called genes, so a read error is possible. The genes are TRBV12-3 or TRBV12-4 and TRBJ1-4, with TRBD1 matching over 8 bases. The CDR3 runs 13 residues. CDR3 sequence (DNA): TGTGCCAGCAGTCCGGACAGGGTAGAAAAACGGTTTTTT. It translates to CASSPDRVEKRFF.

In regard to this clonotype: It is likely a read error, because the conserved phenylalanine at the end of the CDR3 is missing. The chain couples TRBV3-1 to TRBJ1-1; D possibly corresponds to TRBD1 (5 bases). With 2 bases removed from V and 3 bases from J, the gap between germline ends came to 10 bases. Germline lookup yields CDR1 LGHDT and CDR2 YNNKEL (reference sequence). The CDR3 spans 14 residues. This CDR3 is CASSQRGTYTEAFC. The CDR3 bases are TGTGCCAGCAGCCAACGGGGGACTTACACTGAAGCTTTCTGT.

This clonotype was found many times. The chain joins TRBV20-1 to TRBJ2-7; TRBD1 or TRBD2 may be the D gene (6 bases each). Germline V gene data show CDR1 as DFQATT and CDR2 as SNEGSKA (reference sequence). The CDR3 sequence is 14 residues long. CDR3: CSADRLGGGNEQYF. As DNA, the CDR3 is TGCAGCGCCGATAGACTAGGGGGTGGGAACGAGCAGTACTTC.